A selection of T cell receptor beta chains follows, all from one sample in a study of T cell responses to AZD1222 COVID-19 vaccine. Repertoires were generated with immunoSEQ multiplex PCR, while TCRdb's copy carries only in-frame clones and drops some. The top ten hold roughly 7.1% of the sample, which has about 130,000 clones, over 85% seen once. Sequencing was performed on peripheral blood, taken 28 days after the second AZD1222 dose. The receptors originated from an adult who received the AZD1222 COVID-19 vaccine. Each CDR3 is given with its conserved first and last residue. Each record gives: J gene, V gene, CDR3 length, D gene, clone size, CDR3 protein, CDR3 DNA. D genes are given only for firm matches. A row's size may be missing; if present it is once, few, many or a size class.

j_call: TRBJ2-1; v_call: TRBV27; cdr3_length: 15; d_call: TRBD2; clone_size: .; cdr3_aa: CASSLLAGGPGEQFF; cdr3_nt: TGTGCCAGCAGTTTATTAGCGGGGGGGCCTGGTGAGCAGTTCTTC
j_call: TRBJ2-3; v_call: TRBV4-2; cdr3_length: 15; d_call: TRBD1; clone_size: .; cdr3_aa: CASSSRTGDTDTQYF; cdr3_nt: TGTGCCAGCAGCTCAAGGACAGGGGACACAGATACGCAGTATTTT
j_call: TRBJ2-7; v_call: TRBV5-1; cdr3_length: 14; d_call: .; clone_size: once; cdr3_aa: CASSPGIVTYEQYF; cdr3_nt: TGCGCCAGCAGCCCCGGGATTGTTACCTACGAGCAGTACTTC
j_call: TRBJ1-1; v_call: TRBV6-5; cdr3_length: 16; d_call: TRBD1; clone_size: .; cdr3_aa: CASSYVGQGVNTEAFF; cdr3_nt: TGTGCCAGCAGTTACGTGGGACAGGGGGTGAACACTGAAGCTTTCTTT
j_call: TRBJ1-1; v_call: TRBV30; cdr3_length: 14; d_call: .; clone_size: once; cdr3_aa: CAWTPRTGYGEAFF; cdr3_nt: TGTGCCTGGACCCCCCGTACAGGTTACGGTGAAGCTTTCTTT
j_call: TRBJ1-2; v_call: TRBV5-4; cdr3_length: 15; d_call: .; clone_size: .; cdr3_aa: CASSLGGEGLYGYTF; cdr3_nt: TGTGCCAGCAGCCTTGGAGGGGAGGGACTCTATGGCTACACCTTC
j_call: TRBJ2-5; v_call: TRBV19; cdr3_length: 16; d_call: .; clone_size: .; cdr3_aa: CASSIEYRTPASDQYF; cdr3_nt: TGTGCCAGTAGTATCGAATATCGGACACCCGCCTCCGACCAGTACTTC
j_call: TRBJ2-1; v_call: TRBV2; cdr3_length: 13; d_call: .; clone_size: .; cdr3_aa: CASRLNSYNEQFF; cdr3_nt: TGTGCCAGCAGACTTAACTCCTACAATGAGCAGTTCTTC
j_call: TRBJ2-6; v_call: TRBV6-1; cdr3_length: 16; d_call: .; clone_size: .; cdr3_aa: CASSVRVHSGANVLTF; cdr3_nt: TGTGCCAGCAGTGTACGGGTCCACTCTGGGGCCAACGTCCTGACTTTC
j_call: TRBJ2-7; v_call: TRBV12-3/TRBV12-4; cdr3_length: 12; d_call: TRBD2; clone_size: .; cdr3_aa: CASSSGGYEQYF; cdr3_nt: TGTGCCAGCAGCAGCGGGGGGTACGAGCAGTACTTC
j_call: TRBJ1-5; v_call: TRBV4-1; cdr3_length: 15; d_call: .; clone_size: once; cdr3_aa: CASSQDPDGNQPQHF; cdr3_nt: TGCGCCAGCAGCCAAGATCCGGACGGCAATCAGCCCCAGCATTTT
j_call: TRBJ1-5; v_call: TRBV19; cdr3_length: 16; d_call: TRBD1; clone_size: .; cdr3_aa: CASSIYRGNSNQPQHF; cdr3_nt: TGTGCCAGCTCCATTTACAGGGGAAATAGCAATCAGCCCCAGCATTTT
j_call: TRBJ1-1; v_call: TRBV11-3; cdr3_length: 13; d_call: TRBD1; clone_size: .; cdr3_aa: CASSPGTGGEAFF; cdr3_nt: TGTGCCAGCAGCCCCGGGACAGGGGGAGAAGCTTTCTTT
j_call: TRBJ1-5; v_call: TRBV7-8; cdr3_length: 13; d_call: .; clone_size: .; cdr3_aa: CASSPQGYQPQHF; cdr3_nt: TGTGCCAGCAGCCCCCAGGGGTATCAGCCCCAGCATTTT
j_call: TRBJ2-7; v_call: TRBV6-5; cdr3_length: 13; d_call: .; clone_size: .; cdr3_aa: CASSYRAGDKQYF; cdr3_nt: TGTGCCAGCAGTTACAGGGCTGGGGACAAGCAGTACTTC
j_call: TRBJ1-6; v_call: TRBV4-2; cdr3_length: 16; d_call: TRBD1; clone_size: .; cdr3_aa: CASSKGIQGAHSPLHF; cdr3_nt: TGTGCCAGCAGCAAAGGAATACAGGGGGCGCATTCACCCCTCCACTTT
j_call: TRBJ2-7; v_call: TRBV11-3; cdr3_length: 13; d_call: TRBD1; clone_size: .; cdr3_aa: CASSLGQGSEQYF; cdr3_nt: TGTGCCAGCAGTTTGGGACAGGGTAGCGAGCAGTACTTC
j_call: TRBJ1-6; v_call: TRBV28; cdr3_length: 17; d_call: .; clone_size: once; cdr3_aa: CASSSGQAWGPNSPLHF; cdr3_nt: TGTGCCAGCAGTTCCGGGCAGGCGTGGGGACCCAATTCACCCCTCCACTTT
j_call: TRBJ2-7; v_call: TRBV5-5; cdr3_length: 14; d_call: .; clone_size: .; cdr3_aa: CASPWGGPGNEQYF; cdr3_nt: TGTGCCAGCCCCTGGGGGGGCCCGGGGAACGAGCAGTACTTC
j_call: TRBJ2-4; v_call: TRBV23-1; cdr3_length: 14; d_call: TRBD1; clone_size: .; cdr3_aa: CASSQPDRSGIQYF; cdr3_nt: TGCGCCAGCAGTCAACCGGACAGGTCGGGCATTCAGTACTTC
j_call: TRBJ1-1; v_call: TRBV11-2; cdr3_length: 18; d_call: .; clone_size: .; cdr3_aa: CASSLGSPIQVRDTEAFF; cdr3_nt: TGTGCCAGCAGCTTAGGATCCCCAATACAGGTTCGAGACACTGAAGCTTTCTTT
j_call: TRBJ1-1; v_call: TRBV19; cdr3_length: 15; d_call: .; clone_size: once; cdr3_aa: CASTSGDGVNTEAFF; cdr3_nt: TGTGCCAGTACATCAGGGGACGGTGTGAACACTGAAGCTTTCTTT
j_call: TRBJ2-7; v_call: TRBV12-3/TRBV12-4; cdr3_length: 13; d_call: .; clone_size: .; cdr3_aa: CASSFLGLNEQYF; cdr3_nt: TGTGCCAGCAGTTTTCTAGGGCTAAACGAGCAGTACTTC
j_call: TRBJ1-1; v_call: TRBV7-8; cdr3_length: 13; d_call: .; clone_size: .; cdr3_aa: CASSLGGGTEAFF; cdr3_nt: TGTGCCAGCAGCCTAGGAGGGGGCACTGAAGCTTTCTTT
j_call: TRBJ2-2; v_call: TRBV4-3; cdr3_length: 14; d_call: .; clone_size: .; cdr3_aa: CASSTGFVTGELFF; cdr3_nt: TGCGCCAGCAGCACAGGGTTTGTCACCGGGGAGCTGTTTTTT
j_call: TRBJ2-3; v_call: TRBV5-1; cdr3_length: 14; d_call: TRBD1; clone_size: .; cdr3_aa: CASSLGQAADTQYF; cdr3_nt: TGCGCCAGCAGCCTAGGACAGGCCGCAGATACGCAGTATTTT
j_call: TRBJ1-4; v_call: TRBV19; cdr3_length: 13; d_call: TRBD1; clone_size: .; cdr3_aa: CASSPDRGEKLFF; cdr3_nt: TGTGCCAGTAGTCCGGACAGGGGAGAAAAACTGTTTTTT